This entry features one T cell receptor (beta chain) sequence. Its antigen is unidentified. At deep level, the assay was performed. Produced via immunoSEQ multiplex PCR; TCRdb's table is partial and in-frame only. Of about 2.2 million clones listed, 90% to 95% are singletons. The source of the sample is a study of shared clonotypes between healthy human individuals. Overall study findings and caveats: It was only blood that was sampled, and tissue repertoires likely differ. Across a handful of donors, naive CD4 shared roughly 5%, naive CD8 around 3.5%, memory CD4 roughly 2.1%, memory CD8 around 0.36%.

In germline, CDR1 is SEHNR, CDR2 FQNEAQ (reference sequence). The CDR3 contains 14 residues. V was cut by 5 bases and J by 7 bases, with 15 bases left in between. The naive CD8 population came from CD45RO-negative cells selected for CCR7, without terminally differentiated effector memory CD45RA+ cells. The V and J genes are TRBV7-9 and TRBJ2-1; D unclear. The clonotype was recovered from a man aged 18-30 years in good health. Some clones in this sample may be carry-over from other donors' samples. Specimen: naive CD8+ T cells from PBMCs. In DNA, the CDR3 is TGTGCCAGCAGCCGGACCGACCGTTCGAATGAGCAGTTCTTC. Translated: CASSRTDRSNEQFF.